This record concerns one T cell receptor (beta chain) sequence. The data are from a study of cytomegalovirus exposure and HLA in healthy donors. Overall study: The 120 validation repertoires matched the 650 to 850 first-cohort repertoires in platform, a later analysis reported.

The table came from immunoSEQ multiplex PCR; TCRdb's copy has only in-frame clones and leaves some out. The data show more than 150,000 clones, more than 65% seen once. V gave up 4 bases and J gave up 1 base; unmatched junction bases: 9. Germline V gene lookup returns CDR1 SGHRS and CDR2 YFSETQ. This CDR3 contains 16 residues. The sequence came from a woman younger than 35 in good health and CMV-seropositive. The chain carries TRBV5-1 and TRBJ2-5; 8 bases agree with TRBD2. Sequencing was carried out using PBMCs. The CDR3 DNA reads TGCGCCAGCAGCCCAGAGGGGCGGGGGGTCCAAGAGACCCAGTACTTC. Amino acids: CASSPEGRGVQETQYF.